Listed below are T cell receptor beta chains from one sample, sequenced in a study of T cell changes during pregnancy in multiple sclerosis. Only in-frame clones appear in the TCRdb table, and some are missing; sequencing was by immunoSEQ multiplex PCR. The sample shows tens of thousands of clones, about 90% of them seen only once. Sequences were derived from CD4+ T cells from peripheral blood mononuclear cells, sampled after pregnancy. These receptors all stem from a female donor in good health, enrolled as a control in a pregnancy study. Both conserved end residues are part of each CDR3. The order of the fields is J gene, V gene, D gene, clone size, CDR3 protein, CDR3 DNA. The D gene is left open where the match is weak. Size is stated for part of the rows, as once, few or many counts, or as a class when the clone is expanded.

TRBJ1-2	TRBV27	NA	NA	CASKEGPGGYTF	TGTGCCAGCAAGGAGGGACCTGGTGGCTACACCTTC
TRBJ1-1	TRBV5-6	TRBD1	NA	CASSFYRDREDREAFF	TGTGCCAGCAGCTTTTATCGGGACAGGGAAGACCGGGAAGCTTTCTTT
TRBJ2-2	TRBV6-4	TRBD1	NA	CASSDGQGRGGELFF	TGTGCCAGCAGTGACGGACAGGGAAGAGGCGGGGAGCTGTTTTTT
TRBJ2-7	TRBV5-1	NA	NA	CASSLDGGAYEQYF	TGCGCCAGCAGCTTGGACGGAGGAGCCTACGAGCAGTACTTC
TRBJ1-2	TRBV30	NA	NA	CAWSMKGGNYGYTF	TGTGCCTGGAGTATGAAGGGAGGGAACTATGGCTACACCTTC
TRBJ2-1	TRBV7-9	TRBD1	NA	CASSIGTGDNEQFF	TGTGCCAGCAGCATAGGGACAGGGGACAATGAGCAGTTCTTC
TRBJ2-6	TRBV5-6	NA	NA	CASTWDGRRGANVLTF	TGTGCCAGCACCTGGGACGGGAGACGCGGGGCCAACGTCCTGACTTTC
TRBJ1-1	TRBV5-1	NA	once	CASSLDGGTEAFF	TGCGCCAGCAGCTTGGACGGGGGAACTGAAGCTTTCTTT
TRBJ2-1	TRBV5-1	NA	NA	CASSPGGVDSGNHEQFF	TGCGCCAGCAGCCCAGGGGGGGTGGATAGCGGGAACCATGAGCAGTTCTTC
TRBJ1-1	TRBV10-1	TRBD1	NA	CASSDWTGGSAEAFF	TGCGCCAGCAGCGACTGGACAGGGGGCAGCGCTGAAGCTTTCTTT
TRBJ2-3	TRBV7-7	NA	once	CASSLGSGGTDTQYF	TGTGCTAGCAGCTTAGGTAGCGGCGGCACAGATACGCAGTATTTT
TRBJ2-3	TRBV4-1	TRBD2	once	CASSQPSGRTDTQYF	TGCGCCAGCAGCCAACCTAGCGGCCGCACAGATACGCAGTATTTT
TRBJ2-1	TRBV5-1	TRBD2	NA	CASSLELAGVYNEQFF	TGCGCCAGCAGCTTGGAGTTAGCGGGAGTTTACAATGAGCAGTTCTTC
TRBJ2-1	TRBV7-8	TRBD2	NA	CASPGTSNNEQFF	TGTGCCAGCCCAGGGACTAGCAACAATGAGCAGTTCTTC